Below, 6 T cell receptor beta chains from the same sample are listed, as sequenced in a study of T cells in Graves' hyperthyroidism and ophthalmopathy. TCR beta CDR3 regions were amplified from RNA transcripts. The study used the HTBI primer set for a first-round RT-PCR of the TCR CDR3. TCRdb ran MiXCR on the multiplex PCR reads and lists one entry per CDR3 protein. The data show 480,000 or so distinct CDR3 sequences, around an eighth seen once. The sequencing sample was made of blood. The receptors derive from a woman under 30 with Graves' hyperthyroidism.

The chain is built from TRBV5-1 and TRBJ1-6, with no clear D. Deletions cut 4 bases from V and 6 bases from J, with 11 bases between. This CDR3 comprises 14 residues. CDR1 is SGHRS, CDR2 YFSETQ, per germline. Written as DNA, the CDR3 is TGCGCCAGCAGCGTGGGCCTTTTTAATTCACCCCTCCACTTT. Its protein is CASSVGLFNSPLHF. The full variable domain, rest sourced from reference TRBV5-1 and TRBJ1-6, is KAGVTQTPRYLIKTRGQQVTLSCSPISGHRSVSWYQQTPGQGLQFLFEYFSETQRNKGNFPGRFSGRQFSNSRSEMNVSTLELGDSALYLCASSVGLFNSPLHFGNGTRLTVT.

This clonotype was detected ten times or more. The CDR3 bases are TGTGCCAGCAGTTTTCAGGGGGCTGCAGATACGCAGTATTTT. Translated: CASSFQGAADTQYF. J is TRBJ2-3 and V is TRBV12-3 or TRBV12-4; 8 bases line up with TRBD1. This CDR3 spans 14 amino acids. Trimming removed 3 bases from V and 4 bases from J; junction bases left unmatched: 3.

This clonotype was seen repeatedly, ten times or more. The rearrangement uses TRBV2 and TRBJ2-3; TRBD2 aligns across 7 bases. Germline CDR1 is SNHLY and CDR2 is FYNNEI. The CDR3 spans 15 residues. V shed 6 bases, J shed 1 base, and the junction held 7 bases outside the gene matches. DNA of the CDR3: TGTGCCAGCAGAGTCCGAAGCGGGGGCACAGATACGCAGTATTTT. Its protein product is CASRVRSGGTDTQYF.

This clonotype came up many times. The chain carries TRBV29-1 and TRBJ1-4; 7 positions agree with TRBD1. With 3 bases clipped from V and 7 bases from J, the junction kept 23 bases outside the gene matches. The CDR3 is 19 amino acids. CDR1 and CDR2 (germline): SQVTM, ANQGSEA. CDR3 protein: CSVEGLAGQEGASSEKLFF. Here the CDR3 DNA reads TGCAGCGTTGAGGGGTTAGCCGGACAGGAGGGTGCCTCGTCTGAAAAACTGTTTTTT.

This clonotype has ten or more counts. The chain employs TRBV24-1 and TRBJ2-3; no definite D call. V was trimmed by 4 bases and J by 2 bases, leaving 9 bases between them. The CDR3 runs 14 residues. Germline values: CDR1 KGHDR, CDR2 SFDVKD. CDR3 region: CATSDPSPTDTQYF. The CDR3 DNA is TGTGCCACCAGTGACCCGAGCCCCACAGATACGCAGTATTTT.

With regard to this clonotype: This may arise from a read error, as a much more abundant clone is one base away. The chain uses TRBV16 and TRBJ1-5; 8 nucleotides line up with TRBD1. This CDR3 has 14 residues. Germline V lookup: CDR1 KGHSY, CDR2 FQNENV. The CDR3 protein is CASSRTGFDQPRHF. The CDR3 DNA sequence: TGTGCCAGCAGCCGGACAGGGTTCGATCAGCCCCGGCATTTT.